Listed here are 13 T cell receptor beta chains from one sample, sequenced in a study of T cell repertoires in cytomegalovirus infection. Their recognized antigens are unknown. TCRdb analysed the reads with MiXCR anew, one entry per CDR3 protein. This sample has around 110,000 distinct CDR3 sequences, with over 9% found just once. Sequencing was done on a sample of PBMCs, sequenced either directly or after in vitro stimulation (not recorded which). The receptors originated from a human donor in good health (CMV status not recorded). Some clones in this sample may be carry-over from other donors' samples.

In this sample, this clonotype turned up many times. This rearrangement joins TRBV12-3 or TRBV12-4 to TRBJ2-7; D not resolved. The CDR3 sequence is 15 residues long. V was pared by 5 bases and J by 0 bases, with 14 bases between. This CDR3 is CASSVSVLSSYEQYF. In DNA, the CDR3 is TGTGCCAGCAGTGTAAGCGTACTCAGCTCCTACGAGCAGTACTTC.

This clonotype has a handful of counts. J is TRBJ1-1 and V is TRBV5-1, with D uncertain. CDR1 and CDR2 from the germline V gene are SGHRS and YFSETQ. This CDR3 has 16 amino acids. V was clipped by 0 bases and J by 0 bases, with 12 bases between them. CDR3 loop: CASSLGPQAMNTEAFF. Written as DNA, the CDR3 is TGCGCCAGCAGCTTGGGCCCACAAGCCATGAACACTGAAGCTTTCTTT.

The chain combines TRBV6-8 with TRBJ1-1, with TRBD1 as a possible D gene (6 bases). Per germline, CDR1 MNHGY and CDR2 SAAAGT. CDR3 length equals 13 residues. V was pared by 2 bases and J by 6 bases, with 10 bases between. The CDR3 DNA sequence: TGTGCCAGCAGTTACCTAAACAGGGCTGAAGCTTTCTTT. Amino acid sequence: CASSYLNRAEAFF.

This chain joins TRBV6-2 or TRBV6-3 and TRBJ2-7; 7 positions agree with TRBD1. V dropped 5 bases and J dropped 2; count of bases not matched to a gene: 6. There are 14 residues in the CDR3. Germline CDR1 MNHEY, CDR2 SVGEGT. CDR3 in DNA: TGTGCCAGCAGTCGCGACAGGGTGACCTACGAGCAGTACGTC. It specifies CASSRDRVTYEQYV.

This clonotype was observed at least ten times. CDR3 in amino acids: CASTSDGFDGYTF. CDR3 coding DNA: TGTGCCAGCACCTCTGACGGTTTTGATGGCTACACCTTC. The V and J genes are TRBV12-3 or TRBV12-4 and TRBJ1-2; the D is unclear. The CDR3 totals 13 residues. V was trimmed by 7 bases and J by 6 bases, leaving 15 bases between them.

Only a few counts were recorded for this clonotype. This chain links TRBV6-2 or TRBV6-3 with TRBJ2-5; tentatively, D is TRBD1 (5 bases). Trimming pared 7 bases from V and 4 bases from J, leaving 13 bases between. The CDR3 totals 13 residues. In germline, CDR1 is MNHEY, CDR2 SVGEGT. The CDR3 spells CASMWGRPETQYF. CDR3 DNA sequence: TGTGCCAGCATGTGGGGCCGACCAGAGACCCAGTACTTC.

This sequence joins TRBV20-1 and TRBJ2-1, with 8 bases lining up with TRBD2. The germline CDR1 and CDR2 sequences are DFQATT and SNEGSKA (reference sequence). J was trimmed by 7 bases and V by 2 bases; bases with no gene match: 4. The CDR3 is 13 residues long. CDR3 residues: CSARREGRNEQFF. CDR3 nucleotides: TGCAGTGCTAGACGGGAGGGCCGTAATGAGCAGTTCTTC.

This clonotype occurred many times. The chain recombines TRBV7-2 with TRBJ2-3; D gene ambiguous. V dropped 1 base and J dropped 3 bases, with 5 bases sitting between them. CDR1 is SGHTA, CDR2 FQGNSA, per germline. CDR3 size: 13 residues. This CDR3 is CASSLEGTDTQYF. DNA of the CDR3: TGTGCCAGCAGCTTAGAGGGTACAGATACGCAGTATTTT.

A few counts support this clonotype. This chain uses TRBV24-1 with TRBJ2-1; 7 bases line up with TRBD1. Germline V CDR1 and CDR2: KGHDR, SFDVKD. The trim removed 3 bases at V and 9 bases at J, leaving 1 base unmatched. CDR3 length equals 12 residues. The CDR3, as DNA: TGTGCCACCAGTGATAGGGGGCCTGAGCAGTTCTTC. Translation: CATSDRGPEQFF.

This clonotype was counted at least ten times. The chain employs TRBV11-2 and TRBJ2-5; D unclear. The CDR3 runs 15 residues. Trimming took off 2 bases at V and 2 bases at J, with 12 bases between the two ends. Looked up from germline, CDR1 is SGHAT and CDR2 is FQNNGV. This chain's CDR3 is CASSLLLSFQETQYF. The CDR3 nucleotides read TGTGCCAGCAGCTTACTGCTCTCGTTTCAAGAGACCCAGTACTTC.

The genes are TRBV10-2 and TRBJ2-3; D uncertain. The CDR3 has 13 residues. The germline V and J ends were trimmed by 2 bases and 2 bases, with 5 bases remaining between them. The germline V gene has CDR1 WSHSY and CDR2 SAAADI. This CDR3 is CASSEAVTDTQYF. The CDR3 bases are TGCGCCAGCAGTGAGGCGGTCACAGATACGCAGTATTTT.

This clonotype showed up many times. This chain connects TRBV6-2 or TRBV6-3 to TRBJ2-7, with TRBD2 as a possible D gene (5 bases). CDR3 length equals 14 residues. Germline V CDR1 and CDR2: MNHEY, SVGEGT. Trimming removed 5 bases at V and 1 base at J, with 12 bases between. The CDR3 spells CASSQRLESYEQYV. Here the CDR3 DNA reads TGTGCCAGCAGTCAGCGGCTGGAATCCTACGAGCAGTACGTC.

A few counts support this clonotype. The chain uses TRBV11-2 and TRBJ2-1; TRBD2 might be the D (6 bases). The V gene lost 5 bases and the J gene lost 11 bases, with 16 bases spanning the gap. Germline CDR1 and CDR2: SGHAT and FQNNGV. The CDR3 is 13 amino acids. The CDR3 coding sequence is TGTGCCAGCAGCCCAACTAGCTCCGGGAAGCAGTTCTTC. Translated: CASSPTSSGKQFF.